The rows below give T cell receptor beta chains drawn from one sample of a study of shared clonotypes between healthy human individuals. The assay was immunoSEQ multiplex PCR, and TCRdb's table has in-frame clones only and misses some. The data hold millions of clones, with 85% to 95% observed a single time. Specimen: naive CD4+ T cells sorted from blood. These receptors all stem from a man aged 18 to 35 in good health. CDR3s include the opening cysteine and the closing phenylalanine or tryptophan. D genes are given only for firm matches. Rows give clone size only sometimes, using once, few, many, or a class for an expanded clone.

>14|NA|TRBJ2-7|TRBV6-5|NA
CASSRSSPSYEQYF
TGTGCCAGCAGCCGATCTAGTCCCAGCTACGAGCAGTACTTC
>12|NA|TRBJ2-7|TRBV30|NA
CAWSLGVSEQYF
TGTGCCTGGAGCCTAGGTGTCTCCGAGCAGTACTTC
>15|NA|TRBJ1-2|TRBV28|NA
CASSSSGAGNYGYTF
TGTGCCAGCAGTTCCTCGGGGGCAGGGAACTATGGCTACACCTTC
>12|NA|TRBJ2-1|TRBV30|NA
CAWSASYNEQFF
TGTGCCTGGAGTGCGTCCTACAATGAGCAGTTCTTC
>12|NA|TRBJ1-5|TRBV19|NA
CASSMLNQPQHF
TGTGCCAGTAGTATGCTTAATCAGCCCCAGCATTTT
>14|TRBD1|TRBJ2-4|TRBV2|NA
CASRGGQVGAIQYF
TGTGCCAGCAGGGGTGGACAGGTAGGCGCCATTCAGTACTTC
>13|NA|TRBJ1-4|TRBV19|NA
CASSVATNEKLFF
TGTGCCAGTAGCGTTGCAACTAATGAAAAACTGTTTTTT
>13|NA|TRBJ1-6|TRBV5-1|NA
CASSLQDNSPLHF
TGCGCCAGCAGCTTACAGGATAATTCACCCCTCCACTTT
>12|TRBD2|TRBJ2-7|TRBV29-1|NA
CSVGGGYYEQYF
TGCAGCGTTGGCGGGGGATACTACGAGCAGTACTTC
>13|NA|TRBJ2-7|TRBV5-1|NA
CASRRNGAYEQYF
TGCGCCAGCAGGCGGAACGGGGCCTACGAGCAGTACTTC
>13|TRBD1|TRBJ2-1|TRBV11-3|NA
CASSKRDSNEQFF
TGTGCCAGCAGCAAAAGGGACAGCAATGAGCAGTTCTTC
>16|NA|TRBJ2-3|TRBV27|once
CASSPIRPPRADTQYF
TGTGCCAGCAGTCCCATACGACCCCCTAGGGCAGATACGCAGTATTTT
>19|NA|TRBJ1-4|TRBV21-1|NA
CASSNRDPLTKRTNEKLFF
TGTGCCAGCAGCAATCGGGACCCGCTTACGAAAAGAACTAATGAAAAACTGTTTTTT
>14|NA|TRBJ1-6|TRBV5-6|NA
CASSLGLKNSPLHF
TGTGCCAGCAGCTTGGGCCTAAAAAATTCACCCCTCCACTTT
>13|NA|TRBJ2-3|TRBV2|NA
CASNQEVTDTQYF
TGTGCCAGCAACCAGGAGGTCACAGATACGCAGTATTTT
>14|TRBD2|TRBJ2-5|TRBV29-1|NA
CSVVRSRGEPPQYF
TGCAGCGTTGTCAGGTCCCGGGGGGAACCCCCCCAGTACTTC
>13|TRBD1|TRBJ1-4|TRBV18|NA
CASSPGQDVKLFF
TGTGCCAGCTCACCCGGACAGGATGTAAAACTGTTTTTT
>16|TRBD1|TRBJ2-7|TRBV5-8|once
CASSLGGQYSSYEQYF
TGTGCCAGCAGCTTGGGGGGACAGTACAGCTCCTACGAGCAGTACTTC
>13|NA|TRBJ2-1|TRBV30|NA
CAWSVQPNNEQFF
TGTGCCTGGAGTGTACAGCCCAACAATGAGCAGTTCTTC
>15|NA|TRBJ2-7|TRBV9|NA
CASSATIQGGGEQYF
TGTGCCAGCAGCGCGACCATCCAGGGCGGAGGCGAGCAGTACTTC